The 26 T cell receptor beta chains listed next were all sequenced from one sample in a study of T-cell memory formation after mild COVID-19. TCRdb re-derived calls from the 5' RACE reads in MiXCR, one entry per CDR3 protein. The data contain hundreds of thousands of distinct CDR3 sequences, under 25% of them singletons. Sequencing was done on a sample of PBMCs or a T cell subset sorted from them (not recorded which). The receptor source for this set is an adult woman who had mild COVID-19 (a few samples of this study predate the infection). Cell type and time point are not known.

This clonotype was seen only a few times. The rearrangement uses TRBV5-6 and TRBJ1-6; TRBD1 matches 7 bases. V trimming: 3 bases; J trimming: 9 bases; junction bases outside the gene matches: 6. The CDR3 runs 14 residues. Germline V gene lookup returns CDR1 SGHDT and CDR2 YYEEEE. The CDR3 spells CASSSLQGSSPLHF. The CDR3 coding sequence is TGTGCCAGCAGCTCACTACAGGGGAGTTCACCCCTCCACTTT. The full variable domain, its missing parts supplied by reference TRBV5-6 and TRBJ1-6, is DAGVTQSPTHLIKTRGQQVTLRCSPKSGHDTVSWYQQALGQGPQFIFQYYEEEERQRGNFPDRFSGHQFPNYSSELNVNALLLGDSALYLCASSSLQGSSPLHFGNGTRLTVT.

The chain couples TRBV2 to TRBJ2-5; no clear D. Trimming left V 4 bases short and J 1 base short, with 7 bases between. Germline V gene data show CDR1 as SNHLY and CDR2 as FYNNEI. The CDR3 has 13 residues. The CDR3, as DNA: TGTGCCAGCAGTGTGTTCAGCCAAGAGACCCAGTACTTC. It encodes CASSVFSQETQYF.

The J gene is TRBJ2-3, the V gene TRBV18; D perhaps matches TRBD2 (6 bases). Trimming shortened V by 1 base and J by 2 bases, and 10 bases separated the two germline ends. This CDR3 spans 15 amino acids. CDR1 KGHSH and CDR2 LQKENI come from the germline V gene. The CDR3 reads CASSPRAGTTDTQYF. DNA of the CDR3: TGTGCCAGCTCACCACGGGCGGGGACCACAGATACGCAGTATTTT.

This clonotype has only a few counts. CDR3 loop: CASSRAEAETQYF. Written as DNA, the CDR3 is TGCGCCAGCAGCCGAGCGGAGGCAGAGACCCAGTACTTC. J is TRBJ2-5 and V is TRBV5-1; a possible D gene is TRBD2 (5 bases). CDR1 and CDR2 (germline): SGHRS, YFSETQ. V gave up 4 bases and J gave up 4 bases, with 11 bases separating them. This CDR3 region has 13 residues.

V usage is TRBV7-8 and J usage is TRBJ2-5; D remains unclear. CDR3 length: 14 amino acids. V was clipped by 1 base and J by 5 bases, with 11 bases between them. Germline CDR1 and CDR2: SGHVS and FQNEAQ. The CDR3 DNA reads TGTGCCAGCAGCTTAGTAATGAGTCAGGAGACCCAGTACTTC. Translated: CASSLVMSQETQYF.

The chain employs TRBV12-3 or TRBV12-4 and TRBJ1-5, with D maybe TRBD1 (5 bases). The CDR3 spans 14 residues. Trimming pared 5 bases from V and 4 bases from J, leaving 12 bases between. For the CDR3, the DNA is TGTGCCAGCAGTGACACAGGTCCTAATCAGCCCCAGCATTTT. Amino acids: CASSDTGPNQPQHF.

This clonotype turned up a few times. The junction shows a germline mismatch at one end, possibly a read error. The chain joins TRBV2 to TRBJ2-3, with 11 bases fitting TRBD2. Germline CDR1 SNHLY, CDR2 FYNNEI. The CDR3 is 17 residues long. Here the CDR3 reads CASSEGTSGPLVDTQYF. The DNA for the CDR3 is TGTGCCAGCAGCGAAGGGACTAGCGGTCCCCTTGTGGATACGCAGTATTTT.

The J gene is TRBJ2-7, the V gene TRBV25-1; 10 positions match TRBD1. Germline V CDR1 and CDR2: MGHDK, SYGVNS. The CDR3 is made up of 17 amino acids. V was pared by 4 bases and J by 2 bases, with 11 bases of the junction left unmatched. The CDR3 coding sequence is TGTGCCAGCAGTGGACGCCCGGACAGGGGGGATACCTACGAGCAGTACTTC. It encodes CASSGRPDRGDTYEQYF.

The chain uses TRBV2 and TRBJ2-1; tentatively, D is TRBD1 (5 bases). The CDR3 extends over 16 amino acids. V was trimmed by 6 bases and J by 0 bases, leaving 15 bases between them. Germline lookup yields CDR1 SNHLY and CDR2 FYNNEI. The CDR3 protein is CASSATAGYSYNEQFF. The CDR3 region has the DNA TGTGCCAGCAGCGCAACGGCAGGGTACTCCTACAATGAGCAGTTCTTC.

The J gene is TRBJ1-2, the V gene TRBV10-3; 7 nucleotides line up with TRBD1. From germline, CDR1 is ENHRY and CDR2 SYGVKD. Trimming removed 11 bases from V and 5 bases from J; junction bases left unmatched: 8. The CDR3 contains 12 residues. CDR3 DNA sequence: TGTGCCTCGAAAGACAGGGCATATGGCTACACCTTC. It is translated as CASKDRAYGYTF.

This clonotype was observed once. This chain connects TRBV5-1 to TRBJ2-2; TRBD2 agrees at 8 bases. The germline V gene encodes CDR1 SGHRS and CDR2 YFSETQ. This CDR3 contains 16 residues. V gave up 3 bases and J gave up 3 bases; unmatched junction bases: 7. The CDR3 loop reads CASSSGGGPDTGELFF. The CDR3, as DNA: TGCGCCAGCAGCTCAGGCGGGGGGCCTGACACCGGGGAGCTGTTTTTT.

V and J are TRBV6-5 and TRBJ2-1; possibly TRBD2 for D (6 bases). Germline CDR1 and CDR2: MNHEY and SVGAGI. V was trimmed by 7 bases and J by 10 bases, leaving 20 bases between them. This CDR3 is built from 14 residues. CDR3 DNA: TGTGCCAGCACCCGGGTACCCCGTGGGGGGGAGCAGTTCTTC. Translation gives CASTRVPRGGEQFF.

Turning to this clonotype: The DNA is omitted, as the CDR3 cannot be located on it reliably, and the CDR3 follows TCRdb's listing. The rearrangement uses TRBV21-1 and TRBJ1-5; the listed D gene, TRBD1, was not tested against the DNA. TRBV21-1 is marked as a pseudogene. The CDR3 is made up of 15 amino acids, end residues included. The CDR3 protein is CVGTGTPYSNQPQHF.

This clonotype was observed a few times. V and J are TRBV7-2 and TRBJ2-3; D might be TRBD2 (5 bases). CDR1 SGHTA and CDR2 FQGNSA come from the germline V gene. The CDR3 runs to 13 residues. The V end was cut by 5 bases, the J end by 9 bases, with 15 bases between. The CDR3 sequence is CASSPDWRGTQYF. CDR3 sequence (DNA): TGTGCCAGCAGCCCCGACTGGCGAGGGACGCAGTATTTT. Drawing the rest from reference TRBV7-2 and TRBJ2-3, the complete variable domain is GAGVSQSPSNKVTEKGKDVELRCDPISGHTALYWYRQSLGQGLEFLIYFQGNSAPDKSGLPSDRFSAERTGGSVSTLTIQRTQQEDSAVYLCASSPDWRGTQYFGPGTRLTVL.

The chain is built from TRBV15 and TRBJ2-3, with 8 bases matching TRBD2. V lost 8 bases and J lost 1; bases outside the gene matches: 2. CDR3 length: 13 amino acids. Germline CDR1 reads LNHNV; CDR2 reads YYDKDF (reference sequence). CDR3 loop: CATLSGGTDTQYF. The CDR3 nucleotides are TGTGCCACCCTTAGCGGGGGCACAGATACGCAGTATTTT.

In this sample, this clonotype turned up a few times. The V and J genes are TRBV20-1 and TRBJ2-1, with D tentatively TRBD1 (6 bases). The CDR3 is 15 amino acids. Trimming took off 4 bases at V and 3 bases at J, with 16 bases between the two ends. The V gene's germline CDR1 is DFQATT and CDR2 SNEGSKA (reference sequence). DNA of the CDR3: TGCAGTGCTATGGGGCAGGGGTTCGTCTACAATGAGCAGTTCTTC. This codes for CSAMGQGFVYNEQFF.

V gene TRBV5-4 combines with J gene TRBJ2-5; 11 nucleotides match TRBD2. CDR3 size: 16 residues. Germline V gene data show CDR1 as SGHNT and CDR2 as YYREEE (reference sequence). J was trimmed by 5 bases and V by 2 bases; bases with no gene match: 8. The DNA for the CDR3 is TGTGCCAGCAGCTTTACCCTACTAGCGGGAGCTGAGACCCAGTACTTC. Translating it yields CASSFTLLAGAETQYF.

The chain combines TRBV24-1 with TRBJ2-5, with 12 nucleotides matching TRBD2. Germline loops: CDR1 KGHDR, CDR2 SFDVKD. J lost 3 bases, V lost 3 bases, and 7 bases had no gene match. The length of the CDR3 is 17 residues. The CDR3 coding sequence is TGTGCCACCAGTGATCCTAGACTAGCGGGGGTTGAAGAGACCCAGTACTTC. This translates into CATSDPRLAGVEETQYF.

This clonotype occurred a few times. The rearrangement links TRBV7-9 to TRBJ2-6; TRBD1 matches at 7 bases. V shed 2 bases and J 0 bases; nucleotides not matched to a gene: 4. This CDR3 has 17 amino acids. CDR1 is SEHNR, CDR2 FQNEAQ, per germline (reference sequence). CDR3 nucleotide sequence: TGTGCCAGCAGCTTAACCGGGACAGTCTCTGGGGCCAACGTCCTGACTTTC. The encoded protein is CASSLTGTVSGANVLTF.

This chain uses TRBV9 with TRBJ2-1, with D perhaps matching TRBD2 (6 bases). The V gene's germline CDR1 is SGDLS and CDR2 YYNGEE. The CDR3 sequence is 15 residues long. Trimming took 1 base from V and 8 from J, leaving 16 bases between them. The CDR3 here is CASSVYTGVSDEQFF. DNA for the CDR3: TGTGCCAGCAGCGTATATACGGGAGTCAGCGATGAGCAGTTCTTC.

The CDR3 loop is CASSKKETQYF. CDR3 in DNA: TGTGCCAGCAGTAAAAAAGAGACCCAGTACTTC. The chain uses TRBV12-3 or TRBV12-4 and TRBJ2-5; D is ambiguous. The CDR3 extends over 11 amino acids. V dropped 5 bases and J dropped 3 bases, with 4 bases sitting between them.

The chain joins TRBV15 to TRBJ2-7; D call uncertain. V was pared by 1 base and J by 4 bases, with 2 bases between. The CDR3 contains 11 residues. The germline CDR1 and CDR2 sequences are LNHNV and YYDKDF (reference sequence). The chain's CDR3 is CATSRGYEQYF. The CDR3 coding sequence is TGTGCCACCAGCAGAGGGTACGAGCAGTACTTC.

V gene TRBV6-5 combines with J gene TRBJ2-4; 9 nucleotides agree with TRBD2. CDR1 is MNHEY and CDR2 is SVGAGI in the germline V gene. CDR3 length: 17 amino acids. Unmatched junction bases numbered 14, after V lost 5 bases and J lost 6 bases. CDR3 in amino acids: CASSVLAGNVVGNIQYF. CDR3 sequence (DNA): TGTGCCAGCAGTGTCCTAGCGGGAAACGTAGTCGGAAACATTCAGTACTTC.

The genes are TRBV4-2 and TRBJ2-5; no firm D call. V lost 3 bases, J lost 5 bases, and 10 bases lay in between. Germline CDR1 LGHNA, CDR2 YNFKEQ. This CDR3 has 13 amino acids. CDR3 loop: CASSQVPGETQYF. The CDR3 DNA follows: TGTGCCAGCAGCCAGGTCCCCGGGGAGACCCAGTACTTC.

The J gene is TRBJ2-7, the V gene TRBV6-2 or TRBV6-3; TRBD1 matches at 11 bases. The trim removed 8 bases at V and 3 bases at J, leaving 9 bases unmatched. The CDR3 extends over 15 amino acids. Germline values: CDR1 MNHEY, CDR2 SVGEGT. CDR3 sequence: CASGIAGTGGYEQYF. The CDR3 DNA sequence: TGTGCCAGCGGAATTGCCGGGACAGGGGGCTACGAGCAGTACTTC.

This clonotype was seen ten or more times. The CDR3 sequence is CASSPRVAAGELFF. CDR3 DNA: TGTGCCAGCAGCCCCAGAGTAGCCGCCGGGGAGCTGTTTTTT. The chain carries TRBV7-2 and TRBJ2-2; D unresolved. V dropped 5 bases and J dropped 6 bases, with 13 bases sitting between them. This CDR3 is 14 amino acids long. In germline, CDR1 is SGHTA, CDR2 FQGNSA.